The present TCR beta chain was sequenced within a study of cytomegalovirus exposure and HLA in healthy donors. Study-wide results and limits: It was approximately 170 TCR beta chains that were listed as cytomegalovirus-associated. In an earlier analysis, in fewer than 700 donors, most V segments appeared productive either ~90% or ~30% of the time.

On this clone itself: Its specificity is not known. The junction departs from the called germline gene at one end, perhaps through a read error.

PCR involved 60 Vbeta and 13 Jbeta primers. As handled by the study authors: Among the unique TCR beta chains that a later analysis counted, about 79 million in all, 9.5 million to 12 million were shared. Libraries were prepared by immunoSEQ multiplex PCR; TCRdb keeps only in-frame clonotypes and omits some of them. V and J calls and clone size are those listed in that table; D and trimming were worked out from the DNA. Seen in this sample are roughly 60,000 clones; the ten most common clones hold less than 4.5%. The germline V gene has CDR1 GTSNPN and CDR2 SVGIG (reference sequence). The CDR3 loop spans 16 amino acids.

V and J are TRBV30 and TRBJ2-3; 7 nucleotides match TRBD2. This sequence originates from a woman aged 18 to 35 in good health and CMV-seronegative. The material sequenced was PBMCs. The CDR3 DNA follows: TGTGCCTGGAGTGTAAATCTTCGGGGGGTGACGGATAAGCAGTATTTT. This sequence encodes CAWSVNLRGVTDKQYF.